This TCR beta chain was sequenced during a study of blood T cell repertoires in COVID-19. Study background: Samples came from the United States, Italy and Spain, spanning acute and convalescent COVID-19. PBMCs, B-cell-depleted T cells, or T cells were the source of the cDNA or gDNA that made up the material.

J lost 0 bases, V lost 3 bases, and 1 base had no gene match. This CDR3 comprises 14 residues. The germline gives CDR1 SGHTA, CDR2 FQGNSA. Here immunoSEQ multiplex PCR was the method, and the copy in TCRdb shows in-frame clones only, minus some. The sample holds 100,000 or so clones, about 86% seen once. The chain combines TRBV7-2 with TRBJ1-1; 7 bases are a match to TRBD1. This clonotype was sampled from a man aged 55 to 70 with acute or convalescent COVID-19. Specimen: peripheral blood. This CDR3 is CASSFGTVNTEAFF. In DNA form, the CDR3 reads TGTGCCAGCAGCTTTGGGACAGTGAACACTGAAGCTTTCTTT.